This T cell receptor (beta chain) emerged from a study of blood T cell repertoires in COVID-19. Across the study: There were acute and convalescent COVID-19 samples, and they came from the United States, Italy and Spain. PBMCs, B-cell-depleted T cells, or T cells were the source of the cDNA or gDNA that made up the material.

The CDR3 runs to 13 residues. The V gene's germline CDR1 is SNHLY and CDR2 FYNNEI. V was clipped by 10 bases and J by 5 bases; unmatched bases: 8. Original handling: Amplification of reference gene primers was used by the study to estimate nucleated cell counts. Clones were sequenced by immunoSEQ multiplex PCR, and TCRdb holds only the in-frame ones, with some missing. That table gives V, J and clone size, and the DNA gave D and trimming. The sample has around 180,000 clones; more than 70% are singletons. The material sequenced was peripheral blood. V and J are TRBV2 and TRBJ2-7, with 10 bases lining up with TRBD2. This sequence originates from a woman aged 25-40 years with acute or convalescent COVID-19. CDR3 residues: CAIELAGVNEQYF. The CDR3 region has the DNA TGTGCCATTGAGCTAGCGGGAGTAAACGAGCAGTACTTC.